These 16 T cell receptor beta chains were all obtained from the same sample, sequenced in a study of T cells in Graves' hyperthyroidism and ophthalmopathy. There were TCR beta CDR3 regions amplified from RNA transcripts. The TCR CDR3 was amplified in a first-round RT-PCR using the HTBI primer set. A single record per CDR3 protein comes from TCRdb applying MiXCR to the multiplex PCR reads. The sample lists 480,000 or so distinct CDR3 sequences, roughly an eighth occurring once. The sample comprised blood. The origin of the receptors is a woman between 18 and 29 years old with Graves' hyperthyroidism.

This clonotype was recorded at least ten times. The V and J genes are TRBV20-1 and TRBJ1-1; D ambiguous. Trimming pared 5 bases from V and 0 bases from J, leaving 13 bases between. Germline V lookup: CDR1 DFQATT, CDR2 SNEGSKA (reference sequence). The CDR3 loop spans 14 amino acids. CDR3 sequence reads: CSASFSALNTEAFF. CDR3 coding DNA: TGCAGTGCTTCATTCAGCGCGCTGAACACTGAAGCTTTCTTT.

This clonotype was counted ten times or more. The rearrangement links TRBV2 to TRBJ2-7; D is unresolved. V shed 6 bases and J shed 3 bases, with 6 bases lying between them. CDR1 is SNHLY, CDR2 FYNNEI, per germline. The CDR3 has 11 amino acids. The CDR3 region is CASSASYEQYV. CDR3 DNA sequence: TGTGCCAGCAGCGCTAGCTACGAGCAGTACGTC.

The chain carries TRBV7-2 and TRBJ2-1; TRBD2 matches 9 bases. Germline V gene sequence: CDR1 SGHTA, CDR2 FQGNSA. The ends lost 4 bases at V and 8 bases at J; junction bases unmatched: 3. This CDR3 has 13 residues. CDR3 sequence (DNA): TGTGCCAGCAGCTCAGGACTAGCGTATGAGCAGTTCTTC. This encodes CASSSGLAYEQFF.

There are many counts of this clonotype. This sequence joins TRBV5-1 and TRBJ1-1; 10 bases align to TRBD1. The CDR3 runs 14 residues. Germline assignment: CDR1 SGHRS and CDR2 YFSETQ. V trimming: 4 bases; J trimming: 3 bases; junction bases outside the gene matches: 3. In nucleotides, the CDR3 is TGCGCCAGCAGCACAGGACAGGGGGACACTGAAGCTTTCTTT. Translation gives CASSTGQGDTEAFF. The full variable domain, completed using reference TRBV5-1 and TRBJ1-1, is KAGVTQTPRYLIKTRGQQVTLSCSPISGHRSVSWYQQTPGQGLQFLFEYFSETQRNKGNFPGRFSGRQFSNSRSEMNVSTLELGDSALYLCASSTGQGDTEAFFGQGTRLTVV.

This clonotype was counted many times. The gene calls are TRBV6-5 and TRBJ2-3; 11 positions agree with TRBD2. Per germline, CDR1 MNHEY and CDR2 SVGAGI. The CDR3 has 17 amino acids. The trim removed 2 bases at V and 1 base at J, leaving 5 bases unmatched. The CDR3 spells CASSYKGLAGRTDTQYF. The CDR3 coding sequence is TGTGCCAGCAGTTACAAAGGACTAGCGGGCCGCACAGATACGCAGTATTTT.

Worth noting for this clonotype: A much more abundant neighbour one base away suggests this may be a read error. Likely a read error: the CDR3 ends without its conserved phenylalanine or tryptophan. For the CDR3, the DNA is TGCAGCGTCCAGACTAGCGGGAGCCGAGAGACCCAGTACTCC. This codes for CSVQTSGSRETQYS. The chain combines TRBV29-1 with TRBJ2-5; TRBD2 agrees at 12 bases. The CDR3 spans 14 residues. Germline CDR1 reads SQVTM; CDR2 reads ANQGSEA. V lost 6 bases and J lost 4; bases outside the gene matches: 6.

The chain links TRBV20-1 to TRBJ2-5; either TRBD1 or TRBD2 may supply D (5 bases each). The germline CDR1 and CDR2 sequences are DFQATT and SNEGSKA (reference sequence). The CDR3 sequence is 15 residues long. Trimming took off 5 bases at V and 4 bases at J, with 20 bases between the two ends. CDR3 DNA sequence: TGCAGTGCTGACCCCCCGGGGCCCTTGCGAGAGACCCAGTACTTC. It translates to CSADPPGPLRETQYF.

This clonotype was detected many times. The genes are TRBV4-2 and TRBJ2-3, with 10 bases aligning to TRBD2. J was trimmed by 4 bases and V by 0 bases; bases with no gene match: 7. The CDR3 extends over 17 amino acids. Germline CDR1 is LGHNA and CDR2 is YNFKEQ. The chain's CDR3 is CASSQDGLAGAADTQYF. DNA of the CDR3: TGTGCCAGCAGCCAAGATGGGCTAGCGGGAGCGGCAGATACGCAGTATTTT.

The sample holds many counts of this clonotype. The chain has TRBV10-3 and TRBJ2-2, with 7 bases matching TRBD2. From germline, CDR1 is ENHRY and CDR2 SYGVKD. The CDR3 extends over 15 amino acids. Trimming took 4 bases from V and 1 from J; bases not matched to a gene: 3. This CDR3 reads CAISAGLLNTGELFF. CDR3 bases: TGTGCCATCAGTGCGGGACTACTGAACACCGGGGAGCTGTTTTTT.

This clonotype was recorded at least ten times. This chain joins TRBV19 and TRBJ2-1, with 11 nucleotides matching TRBD2. This CDR3 is built from 22 residues. Losses at the gene ends were 5 bases for V and 2 bases for J; bases not matched to a gene: 23. Per the germline V gene, CDR1 is LNHDA and CDR2 is SQIVND (reference sequence). The chain's CDR3 is CASSASGLPGTSGLEPYNEQFF. The CDR3 coding sequence is TGTGCCAGTAGTGCCTCAGGGTTACCCGGGACTAGCGGCCTCGAGCCCTACAATGAGCAGTTCTTC.

This clonotype was recorded at least ten times. The rearrangement links TRBV20-1 to TRBJ2-3; D remains unclear. CDR3 size: 14 residues. Looked up from germline, CDR1 is DFQATT and CDR2 is SNEGSKA (reference sequence). V shed 3 bases and J shed 2 bases, with 12 bases lying between them. CDR3 sequence: CSARVGPSTDTQYF. As DNA, the CDR3 is TGCAGTGCTAGGGTAGGGCCGTCCACAGATACGCAGTATTTT.

This clonotype was picked up many times. The rearrangement links TRBV11-3 to TRBJ2-7; D is possibly TRBD2 (6 bases). V gave up 5 bases and J gave up 0 bases, with 11 bases separating them. This CDR3 is 14 amino acids long. CDR1 and CDR2 from the germline V gene are SGHNT and YENEEA. This chain's CDR3 is CASSAVAASYEQYV. Here the CDR3 DNA reads TGTGCCAGCAGCGCGGTAGCGGCCTCCTACGAGCAGTACGTC.

This sequence joins TRBV5-1 and TRBJ2-2; perhaps TRBD1 as D (6 bases). Germline V gene sequence: CDR1 SGHRS, CDR2 YFSETQ. With 0 bases removed from V and 7 bases from J, the gap between germline ends came to 13 bases. This CDR3 has 15 amino acids. In DNA form, the CDR3 reads TGCGCCAGCAGCTTGGCCCCCACAGGGAGCGGGGAGCTGTTTTTT. It encodes CASSLAPTGSGELFF.

This clonotype came up many times. The chain is built from TRBV30 and TRBJ2-3; D unresolved. V lost 2 bases, J lost 5 bases, and 14 bases lay in between. This CDR3 is built from 14 residues. Germline CDR1 GTSNPN, CDR2 SVGIG (reference sequence). CDR3 in DNA: TGTGCCTGGAGTAGGTCTATTGCTCAAGATACGCAGTATTTT. As protein: CAWSRSIAQDTQYF. The whole variable domain, filled in from reference TRBV30 and TRBJ2-3, reads SQTIHQWPATLVQPVGSPLSLECTVEGTSNPNLYWYRQAAGRGLQLLFYSVGIGQISSEVPQNLSASRPQDRQFILSSKKLLLSDSGFYLCAWSRSIAQDTQYFGPGTRLTVL.

There are many counts of this clonotype. The chain employs TRBV3-1 and TRBJ2-7, with 8 bases fitting TRBD1. In germline, CDR1 is LGHDT, CDR2 YNNKEL (reference sequence). The CDR3 contains 16 residues. Trimming at V came to 4 bases and at J to 2 bases, leaving 10 bases not matched to a gene. CDR3 sequence reads: CASSPPGTGMTYEQYF. The CDR3 DNA reads TGTGCCAGCAGCCCCCCGGGGACAGGAATGACCTACGAGCAGTACTTC.

This clonotype appeared many times. The V gene is TRBV20-1, the J gene TRBJ2-5; a weak D match, TRBD1 (5 bases). There are 11 residues in the CDR3. CDR1 and CDR2 from the germline V gene are DFQATT and SNEGSKA (reference sequence). V was pared by 7 bases and J by 1 base, with 7 bases between. In DNA form, the CDR3 reads TGCAGTGGACAGACCCAAGAGACCCAGTACTTC. Translating it yields CSGQTQETQYF.